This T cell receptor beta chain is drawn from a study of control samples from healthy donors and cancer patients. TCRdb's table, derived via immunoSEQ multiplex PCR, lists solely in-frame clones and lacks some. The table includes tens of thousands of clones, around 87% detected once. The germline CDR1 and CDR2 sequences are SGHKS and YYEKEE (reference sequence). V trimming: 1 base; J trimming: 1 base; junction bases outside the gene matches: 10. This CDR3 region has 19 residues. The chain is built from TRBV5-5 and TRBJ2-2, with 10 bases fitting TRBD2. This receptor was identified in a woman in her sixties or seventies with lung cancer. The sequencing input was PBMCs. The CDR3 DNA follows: TGTGCCAGCAGCTTGCTGGGACAGAGACTAGCGGGGAACACCGGGGAGCTGTTTTTT. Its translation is CASSLLGQRLAGNTGELFF.